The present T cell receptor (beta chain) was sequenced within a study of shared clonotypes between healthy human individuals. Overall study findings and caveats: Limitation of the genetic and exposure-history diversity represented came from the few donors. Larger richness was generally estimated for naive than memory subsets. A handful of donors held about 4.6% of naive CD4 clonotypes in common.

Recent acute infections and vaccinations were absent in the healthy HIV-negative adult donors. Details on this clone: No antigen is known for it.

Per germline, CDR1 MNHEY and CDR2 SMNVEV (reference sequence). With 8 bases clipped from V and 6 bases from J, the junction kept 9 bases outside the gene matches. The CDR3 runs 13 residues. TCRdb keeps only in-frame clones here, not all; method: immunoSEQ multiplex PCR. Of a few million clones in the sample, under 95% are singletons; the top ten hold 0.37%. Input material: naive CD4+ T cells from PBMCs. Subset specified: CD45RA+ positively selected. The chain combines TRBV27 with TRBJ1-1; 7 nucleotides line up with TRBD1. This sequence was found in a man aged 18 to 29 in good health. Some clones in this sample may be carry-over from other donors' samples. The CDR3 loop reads CASAQFQGAEAFF. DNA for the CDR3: TGTGCCAGCGCACAATTCCAGGGGGCTGAAGCTTTCTTT.